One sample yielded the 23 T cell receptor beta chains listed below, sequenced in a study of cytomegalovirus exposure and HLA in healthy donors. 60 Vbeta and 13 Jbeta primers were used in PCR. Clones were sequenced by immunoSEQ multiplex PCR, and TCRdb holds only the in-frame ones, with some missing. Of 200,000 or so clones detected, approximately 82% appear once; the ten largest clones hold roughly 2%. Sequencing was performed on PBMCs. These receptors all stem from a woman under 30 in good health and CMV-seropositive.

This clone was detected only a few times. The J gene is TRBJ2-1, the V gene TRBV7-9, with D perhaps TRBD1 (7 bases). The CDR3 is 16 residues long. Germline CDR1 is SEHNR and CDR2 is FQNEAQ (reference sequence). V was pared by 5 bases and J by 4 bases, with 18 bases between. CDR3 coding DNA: TGTGCCAGCAGCCTCGGGACAGCAGGGAGGTACAATGAGCAGTTCTTC. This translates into CASSLGTAGRYNEQFF.

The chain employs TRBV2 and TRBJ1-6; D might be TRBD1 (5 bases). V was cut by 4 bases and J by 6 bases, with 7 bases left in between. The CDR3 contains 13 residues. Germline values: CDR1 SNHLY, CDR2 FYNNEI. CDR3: CASSGQGNSPLHF. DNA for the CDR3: TGTGCCAGCAGTGGGCAGGGTAATTCACCCCTCCACTTT.

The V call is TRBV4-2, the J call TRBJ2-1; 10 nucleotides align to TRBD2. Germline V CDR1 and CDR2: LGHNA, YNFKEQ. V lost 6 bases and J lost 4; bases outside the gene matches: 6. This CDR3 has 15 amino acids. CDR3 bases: TGTGCCAGCAGTCAAACTAGCGGGGAGTACAATGAGCAGTTCTTC. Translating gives CASSQTSGEYNEQFF.

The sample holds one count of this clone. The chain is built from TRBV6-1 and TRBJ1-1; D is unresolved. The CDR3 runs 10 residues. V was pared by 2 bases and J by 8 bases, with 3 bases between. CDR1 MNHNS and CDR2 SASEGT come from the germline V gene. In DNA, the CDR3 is TGTGCCAGCAGTGAATTAGAAGCTTTCTTT. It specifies CASSELEAFF.

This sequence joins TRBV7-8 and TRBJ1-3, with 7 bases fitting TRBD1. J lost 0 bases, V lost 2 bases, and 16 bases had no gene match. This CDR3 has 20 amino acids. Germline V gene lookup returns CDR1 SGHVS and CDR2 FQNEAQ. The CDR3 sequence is CASSLNVGLTGSYSGNTIYF. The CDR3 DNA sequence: TGTGCCAGCAGCTTAAACGTTGGGCTGACAGGGTCATACTCTGGAAACACCATATATTTT.

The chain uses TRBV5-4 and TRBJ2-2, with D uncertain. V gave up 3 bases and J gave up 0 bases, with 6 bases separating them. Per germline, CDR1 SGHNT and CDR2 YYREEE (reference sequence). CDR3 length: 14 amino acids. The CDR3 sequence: CASSSISNTGELFF. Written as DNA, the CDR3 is TGTGCCAGCAGCTCTATTTCGAACACCGGGGAGCTGTTTTTT.

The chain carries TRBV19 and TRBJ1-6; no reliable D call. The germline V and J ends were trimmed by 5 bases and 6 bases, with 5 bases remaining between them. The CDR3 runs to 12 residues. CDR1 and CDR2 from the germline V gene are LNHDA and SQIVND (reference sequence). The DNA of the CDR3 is TGTGCCAGTAGTTCCCTTAATTCACCCCTCCACTTT. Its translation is CASSSLNSPLHF. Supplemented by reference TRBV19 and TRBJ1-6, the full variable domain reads DGGITQSPKYLFRKEGQNVTLSCEQNLNHDAMYWYRQDPGQGLRLIYYSQIVNDFQKGDIAEGYSVSREKKESFPLTVTSAQKNPTAFYLCASSSLNSPLHFGNGTRLTVT.

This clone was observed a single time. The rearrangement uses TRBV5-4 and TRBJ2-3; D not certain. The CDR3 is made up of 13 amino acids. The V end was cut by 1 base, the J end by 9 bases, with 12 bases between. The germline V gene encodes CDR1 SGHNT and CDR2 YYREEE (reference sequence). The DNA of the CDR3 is TGTGCCAGCAGCTTGTTGGAGTCCGGGACGCAGTATTTT. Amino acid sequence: CASSLLESGTQYF. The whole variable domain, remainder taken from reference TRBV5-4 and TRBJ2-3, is ETGVTQSPTHLIKTRGQQVTLRCSSQSGHNTVSWYQQALGQGPQFIFQYYREEENGRGNFPPRFSGLQFPNYSSELNVNALELDDSALYLCASSLLESGTQYFGPGTRLTVL.

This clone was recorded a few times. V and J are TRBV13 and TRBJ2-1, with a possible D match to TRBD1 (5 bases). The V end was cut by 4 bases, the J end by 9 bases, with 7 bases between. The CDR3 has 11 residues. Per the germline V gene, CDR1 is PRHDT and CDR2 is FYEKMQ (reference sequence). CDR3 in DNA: TGTGCCAGCAGCTGGACATTTGAGCAGTTCTTC. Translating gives CASSWTFEQFF.

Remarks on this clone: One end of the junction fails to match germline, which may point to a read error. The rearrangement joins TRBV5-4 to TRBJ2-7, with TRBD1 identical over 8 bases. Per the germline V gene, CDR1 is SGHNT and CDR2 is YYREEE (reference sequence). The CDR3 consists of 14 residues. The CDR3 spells CAERIRDRSNEQYF. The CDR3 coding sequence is TGTGCCGAAAGAATCCGGGACAGGAGCAACGAGCAATACTTC.

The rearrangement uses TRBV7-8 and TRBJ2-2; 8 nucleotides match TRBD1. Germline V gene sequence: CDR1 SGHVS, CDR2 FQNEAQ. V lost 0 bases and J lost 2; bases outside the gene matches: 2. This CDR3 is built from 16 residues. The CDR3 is CASSLAGQANTGELFF. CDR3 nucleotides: TGTGCCAGCAGCTTAGCGGGACAGGCCAACACCGGGGAGCTGTTTTTT.

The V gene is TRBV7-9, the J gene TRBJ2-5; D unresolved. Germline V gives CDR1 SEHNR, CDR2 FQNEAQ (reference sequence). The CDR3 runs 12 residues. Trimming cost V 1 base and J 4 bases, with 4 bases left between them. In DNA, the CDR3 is TGTGCCAGCAGCTTAGGGCCAGAGACCCAGTACTTC. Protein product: CASSLGPETQYF.

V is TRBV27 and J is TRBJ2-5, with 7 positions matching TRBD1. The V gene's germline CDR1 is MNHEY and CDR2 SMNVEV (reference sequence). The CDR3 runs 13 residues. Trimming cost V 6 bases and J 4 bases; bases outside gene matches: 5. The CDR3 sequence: CASSYRGPETQYF. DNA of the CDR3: TGTGCCAGCAGCTACAGGGGACCAGAGACCCAGTACTTC.

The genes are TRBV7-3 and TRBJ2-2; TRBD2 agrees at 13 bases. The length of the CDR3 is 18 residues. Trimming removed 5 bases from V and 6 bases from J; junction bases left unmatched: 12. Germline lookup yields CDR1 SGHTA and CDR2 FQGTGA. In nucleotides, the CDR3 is TGTGCCAGCAGCCGGACTAGCGGGGGACAACACGGGGCCGGGGAGCTGTTTTTT. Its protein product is CASSRTSGGQHGAGELFF.

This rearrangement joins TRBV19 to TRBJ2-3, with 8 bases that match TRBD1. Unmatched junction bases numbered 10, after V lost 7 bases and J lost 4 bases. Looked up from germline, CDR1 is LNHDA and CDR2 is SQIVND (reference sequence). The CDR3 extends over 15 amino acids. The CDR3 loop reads CASIGTGDVADTQYF. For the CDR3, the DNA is TGTGCCAGTATAGGGACAGGTGATGTTGCAGATACGCAGTATTTT.

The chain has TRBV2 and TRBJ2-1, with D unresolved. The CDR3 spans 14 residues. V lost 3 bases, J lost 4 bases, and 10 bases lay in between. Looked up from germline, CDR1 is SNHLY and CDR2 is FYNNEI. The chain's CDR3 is CASSDFGSYNEQFF. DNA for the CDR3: TGTGCCAGCAGTGATTTCGGGTCTTACAATGAGCAGTTCTTC. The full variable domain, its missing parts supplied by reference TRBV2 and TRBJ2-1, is EPEVTQTPSHQVTQMGQEVILRCVPISNHLYFYWYRQILGQKVEFLVSFYNNEISEKSEIFDDQFSVERPDGSNFTLKIRSTKLEDSAMYFCASSDFGSYNEQFFGPGTRLTVL.

This CDR3 reads CASSLEGGNSPLHF. DNA of the CDR3: TGTGCCAGCAGCTTGGAGGGGGGGAATTCACCCCTCCACTTT. J is TRBJ1-6 and V is TRBV5-6; possibly TRBD1 for D (6 bases). Deletions cut 0 bases from V and 7 bases from J, with 8 bases between. CDR1 and CDR2 from the germline V gene are SGHDT and YYEEEE. The CDR3 contains 14 residues.

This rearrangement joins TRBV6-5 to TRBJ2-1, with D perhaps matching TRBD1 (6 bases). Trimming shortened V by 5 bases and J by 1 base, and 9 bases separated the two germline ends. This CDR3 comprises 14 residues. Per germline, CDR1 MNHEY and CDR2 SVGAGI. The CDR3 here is CASSLQGSYNEQFF. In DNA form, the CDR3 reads TGTGCCAGCAGTCTTCAGGGGTCCTACAATGAGCAGTTCTTC.

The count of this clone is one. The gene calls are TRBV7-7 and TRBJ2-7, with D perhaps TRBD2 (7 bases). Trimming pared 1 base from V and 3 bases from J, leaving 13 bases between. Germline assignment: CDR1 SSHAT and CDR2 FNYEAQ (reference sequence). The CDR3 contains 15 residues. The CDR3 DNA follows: TGTGCCAGCAGCTTAGAAGGGGGAGGGGGCTACGAGCAGTACTTC. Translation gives CASSLEGGGGYEQYF.

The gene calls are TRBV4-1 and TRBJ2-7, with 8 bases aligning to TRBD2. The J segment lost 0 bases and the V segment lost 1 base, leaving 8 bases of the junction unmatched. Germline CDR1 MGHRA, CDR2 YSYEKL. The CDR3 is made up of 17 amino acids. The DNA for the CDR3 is TGCGCCAGCAGCCAAGGACGGGGGGGCGGAAGCTCCTACGAGCAGTACGTC. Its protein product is CASSQGRGGGSSYEQYV.

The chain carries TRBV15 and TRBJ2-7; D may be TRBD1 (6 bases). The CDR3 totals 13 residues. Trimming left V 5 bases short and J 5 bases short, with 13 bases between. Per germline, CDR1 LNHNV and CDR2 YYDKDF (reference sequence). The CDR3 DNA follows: TGTGCCACCAGCCGTACAGGGTTCGACGAGCAGTACGTC. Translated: CATSRTGFDEQYV.

CDR3 loop: CASSEFSDPAGAFF. The CDR3 bases are TGTGCCAGCAGTGAATTCTCCGACCCCGCGGGAGCTTTCTTT. The J gene is TRBJ1-1, the V gene TRBV25-1, with D unresolved. CDR3 length: 14 residues. Germline CDR1 is MGHDK and CDR2 is SYGVNS. V was pared by 1 base and J by 10 bases, with 16 bases between.

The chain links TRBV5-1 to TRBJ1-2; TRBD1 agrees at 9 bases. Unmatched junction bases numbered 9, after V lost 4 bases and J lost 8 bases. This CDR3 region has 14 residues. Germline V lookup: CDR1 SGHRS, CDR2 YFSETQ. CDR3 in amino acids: CASSPRTGDSGYTF. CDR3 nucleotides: TGCGCCAGCAGCCCCCGGACAGGGGACAGCGGCTACACCTTC.